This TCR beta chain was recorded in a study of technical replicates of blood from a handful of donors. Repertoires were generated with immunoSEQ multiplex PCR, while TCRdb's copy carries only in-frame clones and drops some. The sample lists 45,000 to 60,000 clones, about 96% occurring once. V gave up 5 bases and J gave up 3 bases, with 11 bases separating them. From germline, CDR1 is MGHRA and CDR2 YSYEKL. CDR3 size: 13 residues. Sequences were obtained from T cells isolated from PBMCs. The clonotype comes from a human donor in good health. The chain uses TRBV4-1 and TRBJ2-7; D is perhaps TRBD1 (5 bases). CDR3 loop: CASSINQGYEQYF. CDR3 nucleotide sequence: TGCGCCAGCAGCATTAATCAGGGCTACGAGCAGTACTTC.